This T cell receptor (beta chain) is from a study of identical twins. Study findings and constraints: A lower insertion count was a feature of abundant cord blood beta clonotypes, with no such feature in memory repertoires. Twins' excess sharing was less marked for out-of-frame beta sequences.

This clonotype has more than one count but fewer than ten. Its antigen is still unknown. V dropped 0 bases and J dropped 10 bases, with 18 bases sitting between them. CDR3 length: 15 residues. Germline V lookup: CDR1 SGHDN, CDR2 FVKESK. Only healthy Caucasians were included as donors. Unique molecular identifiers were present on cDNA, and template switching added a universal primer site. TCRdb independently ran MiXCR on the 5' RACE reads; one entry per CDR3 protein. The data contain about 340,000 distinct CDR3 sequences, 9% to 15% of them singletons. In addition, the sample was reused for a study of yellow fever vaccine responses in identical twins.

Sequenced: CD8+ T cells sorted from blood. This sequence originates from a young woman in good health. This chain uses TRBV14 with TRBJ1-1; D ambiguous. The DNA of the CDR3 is TGTGCCAGCAGCCAAGATAGAACCCCTTGGTTCGGAGCTTTCTTT. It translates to CASSQDRTPWFGAFF.